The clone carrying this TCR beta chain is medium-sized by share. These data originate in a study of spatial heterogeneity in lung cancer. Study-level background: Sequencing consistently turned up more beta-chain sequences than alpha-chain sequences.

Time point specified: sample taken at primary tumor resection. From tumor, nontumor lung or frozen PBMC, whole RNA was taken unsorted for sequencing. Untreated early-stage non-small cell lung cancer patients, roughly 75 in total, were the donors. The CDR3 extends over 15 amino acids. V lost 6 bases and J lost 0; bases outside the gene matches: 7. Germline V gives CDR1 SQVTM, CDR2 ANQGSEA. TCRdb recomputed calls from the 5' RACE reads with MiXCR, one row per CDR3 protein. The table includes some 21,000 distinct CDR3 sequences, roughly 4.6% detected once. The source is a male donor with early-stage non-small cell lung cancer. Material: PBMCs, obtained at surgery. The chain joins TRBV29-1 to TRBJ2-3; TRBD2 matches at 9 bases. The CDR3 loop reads CSVASGVHSTDTQYF. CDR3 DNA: TGCAGCGTGGCTAGCGGGGTCCATAGCACAGATACGCAGTATTTT.